Listed below are T cell receptor beta chains from one sample, sequenced in a study of cytomegalovirus exposure and HLA in healthy donors. Sequencing used immunoSEQ multiplex PCR; TCRdb keeps in-frame clones, though not all of them. Of some 170,000 clones in the sample, about 80% are singletons; the top ten hold around a tenth. The sample comprised PBMCs. These receptors were obtained from a man in his late teens or twenties in good health and CMV-seropositive. Each CDR3 is given with its conserved first and last residue. The order of the fields is J gene, clone size, D gene, V gene, CDR3 protein, CDR3 DNA. A D gene is named only where the DNA matches it firmly. Not every row has a clone size; where given, it reads once, few, many or a size class.

j_gene: TRBJ1-5
abundance: once
d_gene: TRBD1
v_gene: TRBV2
CDR3aa: CASRAGTDNNQPQHF
CDR3nt: TGTGCCAGCAGGGCCGGGACAGACAACAATCAGCCCCAGCATTTT

j_gene: TRBJ2-3
abundance: -
d_gene: -
v_gene: TRBV5-6
CDR3aa: CASSLDPSTDTQYF
CDR3nt: TGTGCCAGCAGCTTGGATCCGAGCACAGATACGCAGTATTTT

j_gene: TRBJ1-3
abundance: -
d_gene: TRBD1
v_gene: TRBV13
CDR3aa: CASSWDRGSSGNTIYF
CDR3nt: TGTGCCAGCAGCTGGGACAGGGGGTCCTCTGGAAACACCATATATTTT

j_gene: TRBJ2-7
abundance: -
d_gene: TRBD2
v_gene: TRBV10-3
CDR3aa: CASWEGESYEQYF
CDR3nt: TGTGCCAGCTGGGAGGGAGAATCCTACGAGCAGTACTTC

j_gene: TRBJ1-3
abundance: -
d_gene: -
v_gene: TRBV21-1
CDR3aa: CASSPQPGQGTTSSGNTIYF
CDR3nt: TGTGCCAGCAGCCCACAACCGGGACAGGGGACCACAAGCTCTGGAAACACCATATATTTT

j_gene: TRBJ2-7
abundance: -
d_gene: -
v_gene: TRBV6-5
CDR3aa: CASSYPPGEQYF
CDR3nt: TGTGCCAGCAGTTACCCCCCAGGCGAGCAGTACTTC

j_gene: TRBJ2-2
abundance: -
d_gene: -
v_gene: TRBV2
CDR3aa: CASRATGYNTGELFF
CDR3nt: TGTGCCAGCAGGGCTACAGGGTACAACACCGGGGAGCTGTTTTTT

j_gene: TRBJ1-4
abundance: few
d_gene: -
v_gene: TRBV9
CDR3aa: CASSPSPGGGRVEEKLFF
CDR3nt: TGTGCCAGCAGCCCGAGCCCGGGGGGGGGCCGGGTAGAAGAAAAACTGTTTTTT

j_gene: TRBJ2-5
abundance: -
d_gene: TRBD1
v_gene: TRBV5-6
CDR3aa: CASSFGTGVETQYF
CDR3nt: TGTGCCAGCAGCTTCGGGACAGGGGTAGAGACCCAGTACTTC

j_gene: TRBJ2-7
abundance: -
d_gene: TRBD1
v_gene: TRBV5-1
CDR3aa: CASSLGTGGNEQYF
CDR3nt: TGCGCCAGCAGCTTAGGGACAGGGGGCAACGAGCAGTACTTC

j_gene: TRBJ2-1
abundance: -
d_gene: -
v_gene: TRBV9
CDR3aa: CASSVGPGRYNEQFF
CDR3nt: TGTGCCAGCAGCGTAGGTCCGGGTCGGTACAATGAGCAGTTCTTC

j_gene: TRBJ1-2
abundance: once
d_gene: -
v_gene: TRBV19
CDR3aa: CATTDNFYGYTF
CDR3nt: TGTGCCACGACAGATAACTTCTATGGCTACACCTTC

j_gene: TRBJ2-7
abundance: few
d_gene: -
v_gene: TRBV5-1
CDR3aa: CASSLENRGGNYEQYF
CDR3nt: TGCGCCAGCAGCTTGGAGAACAGGGGGGGAAACTACGAGCAGTACTTC

j_gene: TRBJ2-7
abundance: -
d_gene: TRBD2
v_gene: TRBV5-4
CDR3aa: CASSLMGGSYEQYF
CDR3nt: TGTGCCAGCAGCTTGATGGGGGGGTCCTACGAGCAGTACTTC

j_gene: TRBJ2-7
abundance: -
d_gene: -
v_gene: TRBV6-5
CDR3aa: CATIRPSSYEQYF
CDR3nt: TGTGCCACCATACGCCCGAGTTCCTACGAGCAGTACTTC

j_gene: TRBJ2-5
abundance: few
d_gene: TRBD2
v_gene: TRBV28
CDR3aa: CASSPGSGAREQYF
CDR3nt: TGTGCCAGCAGCCCCGGGAGCGGAGCGCGGGAGCAGTACTTC

j_gene: TRBJ2-7
abundance: -
d_gene: -
v_gene: TRBV5-1
CDR3aa: CASSPAFIGRGSSYEQYF
CDR3nt: TGCGCCAGCAGCCCGGCCTTTATAGGGCGGGGAAGCTCCTACGAGCAGTACTTC

j_gene: TRBJ2-1
abundance: few
d_gene: -
v_gene: TRBV5-6
CDR3aa: CASSLVAVYNEQFF
CDR3nt: TGTGCCAGCAGCTTGGTCGCAGTATACAATGAGCAGTTCTTC

j_gene: TRBJ2-5
abundance: -
d_gene: -
v_gene: TRBV10-1
CDR3aa: CASSDSRGYQYF
CDR3nt: TGCGCCAGCAGTGATAGCAGGGGTTATCAGTACTTC

j_gene: TRBJ2-6
abundance: -
d_gene: TRBD1
v_gene: TRBV29-1
CDR3aa: CSVEDLRDRVSGANVLTF
CDR3nt: TGCAGCGTTGAAGATCTTAGGGACAGGGTCTCTGGGGCCAACGTCCTGACTTTC

j_gene: TRBJ1-1
abundance: -
d_gene: TRBD1
v_gene: TRBV5-1
CDR3aa: CASSFYGQGKRNTEAFF
CDR3nt: TGCGCCAGCAGCTTTTATGGACAGGGAAAGCGGAACACTGAAGCTTTCTTT

j_gene: TRBJ2-1
abundance: once
d_gene: TRBD1
v_gene: TRBV4-1
CDR3aa: CASSQLDRVNEQFF
CDR3nt: TGCGCCAGCAGCCAGCTAGACAGGGTCAATGAGCAGTTCTTC

j_gene: TRBJ1-1
abundance: -
d_gene: TRBD1
v_gene: TRBV5-1
CDR3aa: CASSPGTGEAFF
CDR3nt: TGCGCCAGCAGCCCCGGGACAGGTGAAGCTTTCTTT

j_gene: TRBJ2-5
abundance: -
d_gene: -
v_gene: TRBV15
CDR3aa: CATSQGEFRETQYF
CDR3nt: TGTGCCACCAGCCAGGGCGAGTTTCGGGAGACCCAGTACTTC

j_gene: TRBJ2-1
abundance: -
d_gene: -
v_gene: TRBV20-1
CDR3aa: CSAPTVNEQFF
CDR3nt: TGCAGTGCCCCGACAGTAAATGAGCAGTTCTTC

j_gene: TRBJ1-2
abundance: -
d_gene: TRBD1
v_gene: TRBV6-5
CDR3aa: CASRGGTATGYGYTF
CDR3nt: TGTGCCAGCAGGGGTGGGACAGCAACAGGCTATGGCTACACCTTC

j_gene: TRBJ1-1
abundance: once
d_gene: -
v_gene: TRBV19
CDR3aa: CASSMTGLNTEAFF
CDR3nt: TGTGCCAGTAGTATGACAGGCCTAAACACTGAAGCTTTCTTT

j_gene: TRBJ2-5
abundance: -
d_gene: -
v_gene: TRBV10-1
CDR3aa: CASSEGLAEGETQYF
CDR3nt: TGCGCCAGCAGTGAAGGGTTGGCGGAGGGGGAGACCCAGTACTTC

j_gene: TRBJ2-3
abundance: -
d_gene: -
v_gene: TRBV27
CDR3aa: CASKGEHYTDTQYF
CDR3nt: TGTGCCAGCAAGGGGGAACACTACACAGATACGCAGTATTTT

j_gene: TRBJ1-2
abundance: -
d_gene: -
v_gene: TRBV30
CDR3aa: CAWSVPGFGGYTF
CDR3nt: TGTGCCTGGAGTGTACCGGGATTCGGTGGCTACACCTTC

j_gene: TRBJ2-3
abundance: -
d_gene: TRBD1
v_gene: TRBV13
CDR3aa: CASQDRVTTDTQYF
CDR3nt: TGTGCCAGCCAGGACAGGGTGACGACAGATACGCAGTATTTT

j_gene: TRBJ1-2
abundance: -
d_gene: TRBD1
v_gene: TRBV14
CDR3aa: CASSQVGTGVYGYTF
CDR3nt: TGTGCCAGCAGCCAAGTCGGTACAGGGGTCTATGGCTACACCTTC

j_gene: TRBJ1-1
abundance: few
d_gene: -
v_gene: TRBV6-5
CDR3aa: CASSYSGQRAFF
CDR3nt: TGTGCCAGCAGTTATTCAGGACAGCGGGCTTTCTTT

j_gene: TRBJ2-7
abundance: -
d_gene: TRBD1
v_gene: TRBV2
CDR3aa: CASTEAVRDRVYEQYF
CDR3nt: TGTGCCAGCACCGAAGCCGTCCGGGACAGGGTCTACGAGCAGTACTTC

j_gene: TRBJ2-1
abundance: -
d_gene: TRBD2
v_gene: TRBV7-9
CDR3aa: CASSFFAGGGDEQFF
CDR3nt: TGTGCCAGCAGCTTCTTCGCGGGAGGGGGGGATGAGCAGTTCTTC

j_gene: TRBJ1-1
abundance: -
d_gene: -
v_gene: TRBV19
CDR3aa: CASSSLAAEAFF
CDR3nt: TGTGCCAGTAGTTCCTTAGCCGCTGAAGCTTTCTTT

j_gene: TRBJ2-7
abundance: -
d_gene: -
v_gene: TRBV19
CDR3aa: CASSPDSYEQYF
CDR3nt: TGTGCCAGTAGTCCGGACAGCTACGAGCAGTACTTC

j_gene: TRBJ2-3
abundance: once
d_gene: -
v_gene: TRBV19
CDR3aa: CASQTFGGSPDTQYF
CDR3nt: TGTGCCAGTCAAACTTTCGGGGGAAGCCCAGATACGCAGTATTTT

j_gene: TRBJ1-5
abundance: -
d_gene: -
v_gene: TRBV4-1
CDR3aa: CASSQPRKGSNQPQHF
CDR3nt: TGCGCCAGCAGCCAACCGCGAAAGGGGAGCAATCAGCCCCAGCATTTT

j_gene: TRBJ1-1
abundance: few
d_gene: -
v_gene: TRBV10-2
CDR3aa: CASSESGGGRRTEAFF
CDR3nt: TGCGCCAGCAGTGAGTCAGGGGGGGGAAGACGGACTGAAGCTTTCTTT

j_gene: TRBJ2-1
abundance: -
d_gene: -
v_gene: TRBV5-4
CDR3aa: CASSPQGTITYNEQFF
CDR3nt: TGTGCCAGCAGCCCGCAGGGGACCATAACCTACAATGAGCAGTTCTTC

j_gene: TRBJ2-1
abundance: -
d_gene: TRBD2
v_gene: TRBV29-1
CDR3aa: CSVGALGGRANEQFF
CDR3nt: TGCAGCGTTGGGGCCTTAGGTGGGAGGGCCAATGAGCAGTTCTTC

j_gene: TRBJ2-7
abundance: once
d_gene: -
v_gene: TRBV14
CDR3aa: CASSQGRGVLYEQYF
CDR3nt: TGTGCCAGCAGCCAAGGGCGGGGAGTCCTTTACGAGCAGTACTTC

j_gene: TRBJ2-5
abundance: -
d_gene: TRBD2
v_gene: TRBV6-4
CDR3aa: CASSDSNTGGGNQETQYF
CDR3nt: TGTGCCAGCAGTGACTCGAACACCGGGGGGGGGAACCAAGAGACCCAGTACTTC

j_gene: TRBJ2-2
abundance: few
d_gene: TRBD2
v_gene: TRBV6-5
CDR3aa: CASRDGTSAVGELFF
CDR3nt: TGTGCCAGCAGAGATGGGACTAGCGCGGTAGGGGAGCTGTTTTTT

j_gene: TRBJ1-4
abundance: -
d_gene: -
v_gene: TRBV14
CDR3aa: CASSPAGTPEKLFF
CDR3nt: TGTGCCAGCAGCCCAGCCGGGACACCTGAAAAACTGTTTTTT

j_gene: TRBJ1-1
abundance: -
d_gene: -
v_gene: TRBV27
CDR3aa: CASSLNPGHRQRAFF
CDR3nt: TGTGCCAGCAGTCTAAACCCGGGACACCGGCAGCGAGCTTTCTTT

j_gene: TRBJ1-4
abundance: once
d_gene: -
v_gene: TRBV27
CDR3aa: CASSANEKLFF
CDR3nt: TGTGCCAGCAGCGCTAATGAAAAACTGTTTTTT

j_gene: TRBJ1-2
abundance: -
d_gene: -
v_gene: TRBV6-5
CDR3aa: CASRPDRNYGYTF
CDR3nt: TGTGCCAGCAGACCAGACAGAAACTATGGCTACACCTTC

j_gene: TRBJ1-1
abundance: -
d_gene: TRBD1
v_gene: TRBV7-2
CDR3aa: CASSTWDRGNTEAFF
CDR3nt: TGTGCCAGCAGCACCTGGGACAGGGGGAACACTGAAGCTTTCTTT

j_gene: TRBJ1-1
abundance: once
d_gene: -
v_gene: TRBV19
CDR3aa: CASSIDLSSNTEAFF
CDR3nt: TGTGCCAGTAGTATAGACTTGAGTTCGAACACTGAAGCTTTCTTT